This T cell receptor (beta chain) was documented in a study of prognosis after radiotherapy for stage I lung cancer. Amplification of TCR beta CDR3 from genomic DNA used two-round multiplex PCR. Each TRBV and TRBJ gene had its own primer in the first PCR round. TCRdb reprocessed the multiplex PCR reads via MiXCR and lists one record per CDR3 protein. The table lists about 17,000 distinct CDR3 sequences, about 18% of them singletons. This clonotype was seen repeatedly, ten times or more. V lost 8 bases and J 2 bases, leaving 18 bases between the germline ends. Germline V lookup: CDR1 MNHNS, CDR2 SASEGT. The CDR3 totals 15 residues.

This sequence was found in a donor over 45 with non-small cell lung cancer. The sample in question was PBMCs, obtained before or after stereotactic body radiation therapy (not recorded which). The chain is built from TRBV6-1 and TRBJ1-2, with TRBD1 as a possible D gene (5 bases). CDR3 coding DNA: TGTGCCAGCCATACCGACGGACACCCCAACTATGGCTACACCTTC. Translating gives CASHTDGHPNYGYTF.